This is a list of T cell receptor beta chains from one sample in a study of cytomegalovirus exposure and HLA in healthy donors. Generated by immunoSEQ multiplex PCR, the TCRdb table keeps only in-frame clones and is missing some. The table includes 150,000 to 200,000 clones, roughly 85% detected once. Sequencing was performed on PBMCs. Receptors originate from a woman aged 25 to 39 in good health and CMV-seropositive. CDR3s include the opening cysteine and the closing phenylalanine or tryptophan. The D gene is left open where the match is weak. Part of the rows lack a size; the others show once, few, many or a class for expanded clones.

V gene: TRBV7-2; J gene: TRBJ2-6; D gene: .; clone size: .; CDR3 protein: CASSPQTGGANVLTF; CDR3 DNA: TGTGCCAGCAGCCCCCAAACGGGGGGGGCCAACGTCCTGACTTTC
V gene: TRBV18; J gene: TRBJ2-7; D gene: TRBD1; clone size: few; CDR3 protein: CASSPRQGAPPYEQYF; CDR3 DNA: TGTGCCAGCTCACCAAGACAGGGGGCACCTCCCTACGAGCAGTACTTC
V gene: TRBV5-1; J gene: TRBJ1-2; D gene: TRBD1; clone size: few; CDR3 protein: CASSLAGPQGAVFGYTF; CDR3 DNA: TGCGCCAGCAGCTTGGCCGGACCACAGGGGGCGGTTTTTGGCTACACCTTC
V gene: TRBV5-4; J gene: TRBJ1-1; D gene: TRBD1; clone size: .; CDR3 protein: CASSLYRGRGTEAFF; CDR3 DNA: TGTGCCAGCAGCTTGTACAGGGGGAGGGGGACTGAAGCTTTCTTT
V gene: TRBV10-2; J gene: TRBJ1-1; D gene: TRBD1; clone size: .; CDR3 protein: CASSVGPLTGGVTEAFF; CDR3 DNA: TGCGCCAGCAGTGTCGGGCCCCTAACAGGGGGCGTCACTGAAGCTTTCTTT
V gene: TRBV11-2; J gene: TRBJ2-1; D gene: .; clone size: .; CDR3 protein: CASSPGSGVSYNEQFF; CDR3 DNA: TGTGCCAGCAGCCCAGGGTCAGGGGTCTCCTACAATGAGCAGTTCTTC
V gene: TRBV5-4; J gene: TRBJ2-5; D gene: TRBD2; clone size: few; CDR3 protein: CASSFTLAGAETQYF; CDR3 DNA: TGTGCCAGCAGCTTTACCTTAGCGGGGGCAGAGACCCAGTACTTC
V gene: TRBV19; J gene: TRBJ2-1; D gene: .; clone size: .; CDR3 protein: CASRPSRSPNNEQFF; CDR3 DNA: TGTGCCAGTAGGCCGTCTCGGTCCCCGAACAATGAGCAGTTCTTC
V gene: TRBV9; J gene: TRBJ2-1; D gene: TRBD2; clone size: few; CDR3 protein: CASSGGGLAGGSSYNEQFF; CDR3 DNA: TGTGCCAGCAGTGGAGGGGGACTAGCGGGGGGAAGCTCCTACAATGAGCAGTTCTTC
V gene: TRBV19; J gene: TRBJ2-1; D gene: .; clone size: .; CDR3 protein: CASSIYGMNNEQFF; CDR3 DNA: TGTGCCAGTAGTATTTACGGGATGAACAATGAGCAGTTCTTC
V gene: TRBV4-3; J gene: TRBJ1-1; D gene: .; clone size: .; CDR3 protein: CASSRHGSGRNTEAFF; CDR3 DNA: TGCGCCAGCAGCCGACACGGGAGCGGCAGAAACACTGAAGCTTTCTTT
V gene: TRBV27; J gene: TRBJ2-7; D gene: .; clone size: .; CDR3 protein: CASSFVQGSYEQYF; CDR3 DNA: TGTGCCAGCAGTTTCGTCCAGGGCTCCTACGAGCAGTACTTC
V gene: TRBV6-5; J gene: TRBJ2-5; D gene: .; clone size: .; CDR3 protein: CASSYSIRGGYETQYF; CDR3 DNA: TGTGCCAGCAGTTACTCAATCAGGGGTGGTTATGAGACCCAGTACTTC
V gene: TRBV27; J gene: TRBJ2-7; D gene: TRBD2; clone size: .; CDR3 protein: CASSPTILAGRYEQYF; CDR3 DNA: TGTGCCAGCAGTCCAACCATACTAGCGGGACGCTACGAGCAGTACTTC
V gene: TRBV29-1; J gene: TRBJ1-4; D gene: .; clone size: .; CDR3 protein: CSVELTGDNEKLFF; CDR3 DNA: TGCAGCGTTGAATTGACAGGTGATAATGAAAAACTGTTTTTT
V gene: TRBV30; J gene: TRBJ2-7; D gene: .; clone size: .; CDR3 protein: CAWRTPQGSPFYEQYF; CDR3 DNA: TGTGCCTGGAGGACCCCCCAGGGATCCCCGTTCTACGAGCAGTACTTC
V gene: TRBV10-3; J gene: TRBJ2-1; D gene: TRBD2; clone size: .; CDR3 protein: CAIRGTSGSTYNEQFF; CDR3 DNA: TGTGCCATCCGCGGGACTAGCGGGAGTACCTACAATGAGCAGTTCTTC
V gene: TRBV7-2; J gene: TRBJ1-3; D gene: TRBD1; clone size: once; CDR3 protein: CASSRGQGPGNTIYF; CDR3 DNA: TGTGCCAGCAGCCGCGGACAGGGGCCGGGAAACACCATATATTTT
V gene: TRBV15; J gene: TRBJ1-4; D gene: .; clone size: few; CDR3 protein: CATSPGGTFEKLFF; CDR3 DNA: TGTGCCACCAGTCCGGGGGGTACTTTTGAAAAACTGTTTTTT
V gene: TRBV7-6; J gene: TRBJ2-5; D gene: TRBD2; clone size: .; CDR3 protein: CASSLGLAEETQYF; CDR3 DNA: TGTGCCAGCAGCTTAGGACTAGCGGAAGAGACCCAGTACTTC
V gene: TRBV13; J gene: TRBJ1-6; D gene: .; clone size: once; CDR3 protein: CASSSGQRYNSPLHF; CDR3 DNA: TGTGCCAGCAGCTCCGGACAGAGGTATAATTCACCCCTCCACTTT
V gene: TRBV4-1; J gene: TRBJ2-1; D gene: TRBD1; clone size: .; CDR3 protein: CASSLHRGNEQFF; CDR3 DNA: TGCGCCAGCAGCCTCCACAGGGGCAACGAGCAGTTCTTC
V gene: TRBV11-3; J gene: TRBJ2-7; D gene: TRBD2; clone size: .; CDR3 protein: CASSPAGLAGNYEQYF; CDR3 DNA: TGTGCCAGCAGCCCGGCGGGACTAGCGGGGAACTACGAGCAGTACTTC
V gene: TRBV2; J gene: TRBJ1-2; D gene: TRBD1; clone size: .; CDR3 protein: CASSSTPGTGDRGYTF; CDR3 DNA: TGTGCCAGCAGTTCAACCCCCGGGACAGGGGACCGTGGCTACACCTTC
V gene: TRBV7-2; J gene: TRBJ2-7; D gene: .; clone size: .; CDR3 protein: CASSPARSVTYEQYF; CDR3 DNA: TGTGCCAGCAGCCCTGCGCGTAGCGTAACCTACGAGCAGTACTTC
V gene: TRBV28; J gene: TRBJ1-1; D gene: .; clone size: few; CDR3 protein: CASSLYGRGGLNTEAFF; CDR3 DNA: TGTGCCAGCAGTTTATACGGTAGGGGGGGTCTGAACACTGAAGCTTTCTTT